This T cell receptor (beta chain) was identified during a study of T-cell reconstitution after alpha-beta-depleted transplantation in children. General study results and limits: T-cell counts and diversity at one year post-transplant came mainly from newly produced T cells. For some patients, TCRbeta diversity was high at day 60 because of recipient T cells and thymic progenitors that survived. There were reportedly several hundred expanded graft clones from which alpha-beta T cells came about two months after transplant.

V was clipped by 1 base and J by 5 bases, with 7 bases between them. The germline V gene encodes CDR1 DFQATT and CDR2 SNEGSKA (reference sequence). This CDR3 is built from 12 residues. About this clonotype itself: The target antigen is unknown.

A TCRbeta library incorporating unique molecular identifiers was prepared. TCRdb used MiXCR to reprocess the PCR reads, holding one entry per CDR3 protein. This table has a few hundred thousand distinct CDR3 sequences, approximately 12% appearing once. This TCR came from a male patient under 18 who had a stem cell transplant for acute myeloid leukemia, so the T cells may come from the graft donor. The sequenced sample was PBMCs, mostly from graft donor cells, obtained 360 days after TCRalphabeta/CD19-depleted stem cell transplant. The V gene is TRBV20-1, the J gene TRBJ2-3; D is unresolved. The CDR3 DNA is TGCAGTGCTAGAGTAGTAAGAGATACGCAGTATTTT. Protein: CSARVVRDTQYF.